The rows below give T cell receptor beta chains drawn from one sample of a study of blood T cell repertoires in COVID-19. Produced via immunoSEQ multiplex PCR; TCRdb's table is partial and in-frame only. The sample lists roughly 250,000 clones; over 75% were seen once. Sample: peripheral blood. Source of these receptors: a woman aged 25 to 39 with acute or convalescent COVID-19. The CDR3 runs from the conserved cysteine through the conserved F or W. A D gene is named only where the DNA matches it firmly. The size field is filled for only some rows; it gives once, few, many or a size class.

V,size,J,D,DNA,CDR3
TRBV11-2,NA,TRBJ2-5,TRBD1,TGTGCCAGCAGCTTTGGACAGGGGGGGGAGACCCAGTACTTC,CASSFGQGGETQYF
TRBV19,NA,TRBJ1-2,NA,TGTGCCAGTCAAGGGGTCAGGGATCGTGGCTACACCTTC,CASQGVRDRGYTF
TRBV7-2,NA,TRBJ2-3,NA,TGTGCCAGCAGCTTAGTCCTGTCGGCAGATACGCAGTATTTT,CASSLVLSADTQYF
TRBV4-1,NA,TRBJ2-3,NA,TGCGCCAGCAGCCTCCAGTTCAAGACTAGCACAGATACGCAGTATTTT,CASSLQFKTSTDTQYF
TRBV6-5,once,TRBJ1-2,NA,TGTGCCAGCAGGGAGGGGAACTATGGCTACACCTTC,CASREGNYGYTF
TRBV3-1/TRBV3-2,NA,TRBJ2-1,TRBD1,TGTGCCAGCAGCCCCGGGACAGGGGGCCGTAAGCAGTTCTTC,CASSPGTGGRKQFF
TRBV5-1,NA,TRBJ1-3,NA,TGCGCCAGCAGCTTGGATGGGGGCCACTCTGGAAACACCATATATTTT,CASSLDGGHSGNTIYF
TRBV25-1,few,TRBJ2-5,TRBD2,TGTGCCAGCAGTTCAGAGGGCGGGGGGGAGACCCAGTACTTC,CASSSEGGGETQYF
TRBV15,NA,TRBJ2-7,NA,TGTGCCACCAGCAGATTAGACAGCGTCCCCTACGAGCAGTACTTC,CATSRLDSVPYEQYF
TRBV5-6,NA,TRBJ1-1,NA,TGTGCCAGCAGCCAACAGGGTGGGTTGTCTGAAGCTTTCTTT,CASSQQGGLSEAFF
TRBV30,NA,TRBJ2-5,NA,TGTGCCTGGAGTCCCTCGGAGACCCAGTACTTC,CAWSPSETQYF
TRBV5-1,NA,TRBJ1-3,TRBD1,TGCGCCAGCAGCACGGACAGGGAGTACTCCTCTGGAAACACCATATATTTT,CASSTDREYSSGNTIYF
TRBV9,NA,TRBJ1-1,TRBD1,TGTGCCAGCAGCGTAGATTACAGGGGGCCGACTGAAGCTTTCTTT,CASSVDYRGPTEAFF
TRBV7-2,NA,TRBJ1-2,NA,TGTGCCAGCAGAAAAACTGGGGGGAACTATGGCTACACCTTC,CASRKTGGNYGYTF
TRBV9,few,TRBJ2-5,TRBD2,TGTGCCAGCAGCCCGAGAGGGTCGGGACTAGCCCTTGGGACCCAGTACTTC,CASSPRGSGLALGTQYF
TRBV5-6,NA,TRBJ1-3,TRBD1,TGTGCCAGCCGGAGGACAGGGGACGGAAACACCATATATTTT,CASRRTGDGNTIYF